This record concerns one T cell receptor (beta chain) sequence. These data belong to a study of T cells expressing NK-cell markers. Study information: The study drew TCR beta repertoires from sorted CD3+CD56+NKG2C+, CD3+CD56+NKG2C- and CD3+CD56-NKG2C+ T cells. Seven of the eight sequenced donors were HCMV-seropositive; one was seronegative.

CDR3 size: 14 residues. Germline V CDR1 and CDR2: DFQATT, SNEGSKA (reference sequence). TCRdb reanalyzed the 5' RACE reads, giving one entry per CDR3 protein sequence and no DNA. This repertoire includes 200,000 to 300,000 distinct CDR3 sequences. What was sequenced was blood T cells: a sorted CD56 or NKG2C T cell subset, CD4+ or CD8+ T cells, or bulk PBMC T cells (not recorded which). The V gene is TRBV20-1, the J gene TRBJ1-4; the D call of TRBD1 rests on TCRdb alone, since no DNA is present to check it. The sequence was collected from a man in his late teens or twenties in good health. This chain's CDR3 is CSARRQPTNEKLFF.